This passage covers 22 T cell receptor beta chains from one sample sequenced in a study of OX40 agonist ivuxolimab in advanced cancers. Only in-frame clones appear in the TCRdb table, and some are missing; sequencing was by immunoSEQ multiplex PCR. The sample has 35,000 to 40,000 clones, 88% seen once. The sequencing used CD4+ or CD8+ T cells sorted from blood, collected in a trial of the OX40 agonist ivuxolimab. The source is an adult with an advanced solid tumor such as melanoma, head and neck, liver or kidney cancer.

The chain's CDR3 is CASSQGVLAGDETEETQYF. CDR3 in DNA: TGCGCCAGCAGCCAAGGCGTACTAGCGGGAGACGAGACTGAAGAGACCCAGTACTTC. The chain combines TRBV4-1 with TRBJ2-5, with 11 nucleotides matching TRBD2. The CDR3 is 19 amino acids. V lost 1 base to trimming and J lost 3 bases; unmatched junction nucleotides: 13. CDR1 is MGHRA, CDR2 YSYEKL, per germline.

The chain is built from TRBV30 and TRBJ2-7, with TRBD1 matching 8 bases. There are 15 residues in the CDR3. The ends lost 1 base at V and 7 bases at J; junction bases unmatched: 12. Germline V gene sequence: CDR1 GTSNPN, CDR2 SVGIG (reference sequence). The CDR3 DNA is TGTGCCTGGAGTGGACGAGGCAGGGGGCGCCCTGAGCAGTACTTC. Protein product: CAWSGRGRGRPEQYF.

As DNA, the CDR3 is TGTGCCAGCAGCCCCCGGACTAGCGGGTTACTCGAGCAGTACTTC. Protein product: CASSPRTSGLLEQYF. This chain connects TRBV7-9 to TRBJ2-7; 11 bases are a match to TRBD2. Germline V lookup: CDR1 SEHNR, CDR2 FQNEAQ (reference sequence). Trimming removed 5 bases from V and 6 bases from J; junction bases left unmatched: 9. The CDR3 is made up of 15 amino acids.

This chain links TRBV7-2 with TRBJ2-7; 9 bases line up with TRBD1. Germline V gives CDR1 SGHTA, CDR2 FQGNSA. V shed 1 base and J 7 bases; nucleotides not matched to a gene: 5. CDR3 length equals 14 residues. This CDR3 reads CASSLGGTGWEQYF. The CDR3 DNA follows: TGTGCCAGCAGCTTAGGGGGGACAGGGTGGGAGCAGTACTTC.

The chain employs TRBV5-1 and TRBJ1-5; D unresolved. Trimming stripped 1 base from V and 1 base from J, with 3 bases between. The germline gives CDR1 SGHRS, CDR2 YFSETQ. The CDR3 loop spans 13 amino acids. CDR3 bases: TGCGCCAGCAGCTTGTCAAGCAATCAGCCCCAGCATTTT. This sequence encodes CASSLSSNQPQHF.

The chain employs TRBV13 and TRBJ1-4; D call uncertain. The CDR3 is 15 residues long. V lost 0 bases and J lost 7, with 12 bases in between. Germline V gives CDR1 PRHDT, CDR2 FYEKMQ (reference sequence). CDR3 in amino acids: CASSLGRRVVEKLFF. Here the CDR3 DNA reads TGTGCCAGCAGCTTAGGCCGGCGTGTCGTTGAAAAACTGTTTTTT.

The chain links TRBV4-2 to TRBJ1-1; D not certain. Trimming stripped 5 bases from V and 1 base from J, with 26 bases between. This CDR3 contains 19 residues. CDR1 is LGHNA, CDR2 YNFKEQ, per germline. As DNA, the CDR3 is TGTGCCAGCAGCGACGCCCCACCTCGGGGAATGCATCAGAACACTGAAGCTTTCTTT. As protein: CASSDAPPRGMHQNTEAFF.

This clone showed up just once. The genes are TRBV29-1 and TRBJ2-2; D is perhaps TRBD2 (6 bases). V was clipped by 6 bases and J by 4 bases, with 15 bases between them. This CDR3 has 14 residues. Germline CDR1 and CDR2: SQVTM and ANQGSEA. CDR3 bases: TGCAGCGTCGAGGAGGGATGGGGCACCGGGGAGCTGTTTTTT. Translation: CSVEEGWGTGELFF.

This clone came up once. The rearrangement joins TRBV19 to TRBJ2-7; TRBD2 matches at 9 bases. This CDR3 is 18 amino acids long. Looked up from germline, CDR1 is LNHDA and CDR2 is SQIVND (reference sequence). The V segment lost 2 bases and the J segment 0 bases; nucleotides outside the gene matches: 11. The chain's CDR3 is CASSINAGGAFSSYEQYF. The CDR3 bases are TGTGCCAGTAGTATAAACGCGGGAGGGGCCTTTAGCTCCTACGAGCAGTACTTC.

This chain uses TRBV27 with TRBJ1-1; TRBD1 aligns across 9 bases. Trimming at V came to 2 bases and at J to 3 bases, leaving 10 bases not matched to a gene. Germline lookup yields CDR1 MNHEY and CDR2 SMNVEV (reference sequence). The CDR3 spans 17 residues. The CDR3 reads CASSLRQGGQPDTEAFF. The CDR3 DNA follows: TGTGCCAGCAGTTTACGACAGGGGGGACAACCGGACACTGAAGCTTTCTTT.

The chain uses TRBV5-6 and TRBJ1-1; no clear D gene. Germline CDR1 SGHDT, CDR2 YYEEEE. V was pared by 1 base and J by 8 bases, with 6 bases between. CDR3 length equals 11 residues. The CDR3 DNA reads TGTGCCAGCAGCTTGCTGGGAGAAGCTTTCTTT. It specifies CASSLLGEAFF.

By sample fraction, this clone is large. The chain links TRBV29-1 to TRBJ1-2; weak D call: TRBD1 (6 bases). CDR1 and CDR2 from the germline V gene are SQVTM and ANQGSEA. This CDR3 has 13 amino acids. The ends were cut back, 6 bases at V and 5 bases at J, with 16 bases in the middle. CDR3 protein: CSVYRDEPYGYTF. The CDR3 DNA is TGCAGCGTCTACAGGGACGAGCCGTATGGCTACACCTTC.

CDR3 bases: TGCGCCAGCAGCCAAGGGGTAGTCGCTAGCGGGAGGCCACAAGAGACCCAGTACTTC. As protein: CASSQGVVASGRPQETQYF. V gene TRBV4-3 combines with J gene TRBJ2-5; 11 nucleotides align to TRBD2. The CDR3 contains 19 residues. J was trimmed by 2 bases and V by 1 base; bases with no gene match: 12. Per the germline V gene, CDR1 is LGHNA and CDR2 is YSLEER.

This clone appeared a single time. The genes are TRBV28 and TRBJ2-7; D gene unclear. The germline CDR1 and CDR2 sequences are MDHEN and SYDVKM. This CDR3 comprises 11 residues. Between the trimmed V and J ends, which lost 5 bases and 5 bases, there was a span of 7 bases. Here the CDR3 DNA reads TGTGCCAGCAGTCAGGTTGACGAGCAGTACTTC. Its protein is CASSQVDEQYF.

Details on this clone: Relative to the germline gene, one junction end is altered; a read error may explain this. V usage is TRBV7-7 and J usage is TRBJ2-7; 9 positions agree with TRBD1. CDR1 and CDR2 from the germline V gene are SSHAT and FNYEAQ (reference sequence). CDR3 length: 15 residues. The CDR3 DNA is TGTGCTAGCAGCCTGGGACAGGGAAGCTCCTACGAGCAGTACTTC. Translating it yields CASSLGQGSSYEQYF.

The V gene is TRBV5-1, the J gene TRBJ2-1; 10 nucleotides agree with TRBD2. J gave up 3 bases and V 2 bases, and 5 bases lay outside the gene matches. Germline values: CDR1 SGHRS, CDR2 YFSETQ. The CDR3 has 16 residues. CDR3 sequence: CASSLASGSDYNEQFF. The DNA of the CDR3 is TGCGCCAGCAGCTTAGCTAGCGGGAGTGACTACAATGAGCAGTTCTTC.

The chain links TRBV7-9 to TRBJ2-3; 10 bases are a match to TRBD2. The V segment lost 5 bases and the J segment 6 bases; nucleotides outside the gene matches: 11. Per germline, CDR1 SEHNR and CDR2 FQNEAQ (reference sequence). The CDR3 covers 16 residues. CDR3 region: CASSTHPSGSSDTQYF. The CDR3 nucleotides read TGTGCCAGCAGCACCCACCCTAGCGGGAGTTCGGATACGCAGTATTTT.

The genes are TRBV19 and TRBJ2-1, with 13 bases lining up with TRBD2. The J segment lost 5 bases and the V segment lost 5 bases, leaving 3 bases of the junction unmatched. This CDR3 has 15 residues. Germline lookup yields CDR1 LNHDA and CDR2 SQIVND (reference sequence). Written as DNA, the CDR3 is TGTGCCAGTAGTGGACTAGCGGGAGTCCACAATGAGCAGTTCTTC. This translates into CASSGLAGVHNEQFF.

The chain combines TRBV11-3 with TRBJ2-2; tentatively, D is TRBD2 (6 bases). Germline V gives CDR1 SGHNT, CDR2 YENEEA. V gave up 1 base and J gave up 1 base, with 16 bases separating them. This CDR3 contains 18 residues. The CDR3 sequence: CASSLAGYWGENTGELFF. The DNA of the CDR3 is TGTGCCAGCAGCTTAGCCGGGTACTGGGGGGAGAACACCGGGGAGCTGTTTTTT.

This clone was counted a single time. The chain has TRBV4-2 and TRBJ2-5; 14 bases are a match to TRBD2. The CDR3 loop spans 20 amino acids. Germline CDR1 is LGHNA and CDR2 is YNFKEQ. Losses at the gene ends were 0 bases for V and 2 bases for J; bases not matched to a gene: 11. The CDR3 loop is CASSQDWLGTSGSEQETQYF. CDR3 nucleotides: TGTGCCAGCAGCCAAGATTGGCTTGGGACTAGCGGGAGTGAGCAAGAGACCCAGTACTTC.

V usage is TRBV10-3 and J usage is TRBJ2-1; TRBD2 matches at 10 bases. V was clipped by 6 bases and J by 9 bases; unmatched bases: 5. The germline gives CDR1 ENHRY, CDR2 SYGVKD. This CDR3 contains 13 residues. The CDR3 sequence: CAIRLAGVGEQFF. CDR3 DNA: TGTGCCATCAGGCTAGCGGGAGTCGGTGAGCAGTTCTTC.

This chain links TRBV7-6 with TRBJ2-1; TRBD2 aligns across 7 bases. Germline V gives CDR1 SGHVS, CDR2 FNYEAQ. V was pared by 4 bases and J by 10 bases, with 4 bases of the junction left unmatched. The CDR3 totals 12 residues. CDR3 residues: CASSWGGGEQFF. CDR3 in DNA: TGTGCCAGCAGCTGGGGGGGAGGGGAGCAGTTCTTC.